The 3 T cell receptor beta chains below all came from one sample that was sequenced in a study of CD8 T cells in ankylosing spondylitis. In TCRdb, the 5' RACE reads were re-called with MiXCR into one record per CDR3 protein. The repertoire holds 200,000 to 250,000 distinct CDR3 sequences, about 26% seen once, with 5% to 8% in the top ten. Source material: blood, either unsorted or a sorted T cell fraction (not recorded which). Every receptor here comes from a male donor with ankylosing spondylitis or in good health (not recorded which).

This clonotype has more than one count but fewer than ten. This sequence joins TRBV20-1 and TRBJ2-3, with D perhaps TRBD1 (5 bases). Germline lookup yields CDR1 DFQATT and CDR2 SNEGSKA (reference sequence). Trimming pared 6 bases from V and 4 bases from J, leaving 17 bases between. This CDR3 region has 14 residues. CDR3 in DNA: TGCAGTGCCCCCCGCCAGGGCGGCGCAGATACGCAGTATTTT. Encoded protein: CSAPRQGGADTQYF.

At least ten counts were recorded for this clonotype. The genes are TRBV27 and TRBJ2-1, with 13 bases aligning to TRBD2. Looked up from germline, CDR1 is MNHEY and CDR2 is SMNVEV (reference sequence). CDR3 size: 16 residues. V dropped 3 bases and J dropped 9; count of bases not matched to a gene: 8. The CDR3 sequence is CASSLSLAGGQSEQFF. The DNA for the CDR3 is TGTGCCAGCAGTTTGTCACTAGCGGGAGGGCAGAGTGAGCAGTTCTTC.

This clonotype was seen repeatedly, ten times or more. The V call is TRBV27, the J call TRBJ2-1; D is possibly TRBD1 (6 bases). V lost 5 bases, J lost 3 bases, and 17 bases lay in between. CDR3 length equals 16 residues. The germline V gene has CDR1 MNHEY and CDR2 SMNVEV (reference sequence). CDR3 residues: CASSASGQGRYNEQFF. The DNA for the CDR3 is TGTGCCAGCAGTGCGTCGGGACAAGGCCGCTACAATGAGCAGTTCTTC.